A single sample gave rise to the 19 T cell receptor beta chains below, sequenced in a study of T cell responses to AZD1222 COVID-19 vaccine. TCRdb's table, derived via immunoSEQ multiplex PCR, lists solely in-frame clones and lacks some. The sample yields roughly 90,000 clones, 85% to 90% seen once. This material consisted of peripheral blood, taken 28 days after the second AZD1222 dose. These receptor sequences come from an adult who received the AZD1222 COVID-19 vaccine.

This clone was seen a single time. V and J are TRBV12-3 or TRBV12-4 and TRBJ2-5; D remains unclear. CDR3 length: 13 amino acids. V lost 4 bases, J lost 0 bases, and 6 bases lay in between. This CDR3 is CASSSYNQETQYF. The CDR3 DNA follows: TGTGCCAGCAGTTCGTACAACCAAGAGACCCAGTACTTC.

This clone was seen more than once but under ten times. This rearrangement joins TRBV7-9 to TRBJ1-6; 9 bases are a match to TRBD1. This CDR3 is 15 amino acids long. V shed 0 bases and J 7 bases; nucleotides not matched to a gene: 1. Germline CDR1 SEHNR, CDR2 FQNEAQ (reference sequence). The CDR3 bases are TGTGCCAGCAGCTTAGCGGGGACAGGGAATTCACCCCTCCACTTT. Translated: CASSLAGTGNSPLHF. Together with reference TRBV7-9 and TRBJ1-6, the CDR3 gives the full variable domain: DTGVSQNPRHKITKRGQNVTFRCDPISEHNRLYWYRQTLGQGPEFLTYFQNEAQLEKSRLLSDRFSAERPKGSFSTLEIQRTEQGDSAMYLCASSLAGTGNSPLHFGNGTRLTVT.

The rearrangement uses TRBV4-2 and TRBJ1-2; 10 nucleotides match TRBD1. This CDR3 contains 18 residues. Per germline, CDR1 LGHNA and CDR2 YNFKEQ. Germline trimming cut 4 bases from V and 0 bases from J; bases unmatched to any gene: 11. This chain's CDR3 is CASSPGDRGPKANYGYTF. The CDR3 DNA follows: TGTGCCAGCAGCCCAGGGGACAGGGGCCCAAAAGCTAACTATGGCTACACCTTC.

This chain connects TRBV11-1 to TRBJ2-1, with 11 bases aligning to TRBD2. Germline loops: CDR1 SGHAT, CDR2 FQDESV (reference sequence). The V gene end was trimmed by 1 base and the J gene end by 9 bases; junction bases not matched to a gene: 8. The CDR3 runs 16 residues. CDR3 protein: CASSLGVAGGIGEQFF. Written as DNA, the CDR3 is TGTGCCAGCAGCTTAGGGGTAGCGGGGGGGATCGGTGAGCAGTTCTTC.

This sequence joins TRBV2 and TRBJ1-6, with TRBD1 matching over 7 bases. This CDR3 has 16 amino acids. Per germline, CDR1 SNHLY and CDR2 FYNNEI. The ends lost 4 bases at V and 0 bases at J; junction bases unmatched: 3. The CDR3 spells CASSGDSSSYNSPLHF. DNA of the CDR3: TGTGCCAGCAGTGGGGACAGTAGCTCCTATAATTCACCCCTCCACTTT.

The rearrangement uses TRBV6-5 and TRBJ2-4; D remains unclear. The CDR3 has 11 residues. V was pared by 7 bases and J by 5 bases, with 6 bases between. Germline CDR1 MNHEY, CDR2 SVGAGI. CDR3 nucleotides: TGTGCCAGCACCTATCAAAACATTCAGTACTTC. Translating it yields CASTYQNIQYF.

As concerns this clone: The same CDR3 arises from other DNA sequences in this sample as well. The CDR3 spells CASSLAGGNQPQHF. Written as DNA, the CDR3 is TGTGCCAGCAGCTTAGCCGGGGGGAATCAGCCCCAGCATTTT. The chain is built from TRBV13 and TRBJ1-5; possible D gene TRBD1, 5 bases. V was cut by 1 base and J by 4 bases, with 8 bases left in between. This CDR3 is 14 amino acids long. Germline V gene lookup returns CDR1 PRHDT and CDR2 FYEKMQ (reference sequence). The full variable domain, rest sourced from reference TRBV13 and TRBJ1-5, is AAGVIQSPRHLIKEKRETATLKCYPIPRHDTVYWYQQGPGQDPQFLISFYEKMQSDKGSIPDRFSAQQFSDYHSELNMSSLELGDSALYFCASSLAGGNQPQHFGDGTRLSIL.

The V and J genes are TRBV3-1 (or the pseudogene TRBV3-2) and TRBJ1-3; maybe TRBD1 (6 bases). This CDR3 is 15 amino acids long. V lost 2 bases and J 0 bases, leaving 8 bases between the germline ends. Germline loops: CDR1 LGHDT, CDR2 YNNKEL (reference sequence). Here the CDR3 reads CASSQRGTSGNTIYF. The CDR3 nucleotides are TGTGCCAGCAGCCAAAGGGGGACCTCTGGAAACACCATATATTTT.

This chain joins TRBV7-8 and TRBJ1-1, with TRBD1 as a possible D gene (5 bases). The germline gives CDR1 SGHVS, CDR2 FQNEAQ. V was shortened by 1 base and J by 7 bases, with 16 bases between the two germline ends. This CDR3 has 15 residues. The CDR3 sequence is CASSLGGWGGIEAFF. DNA for the CDR3: TGTGCCAGCAGCTTAGGCGGTTGGGGCGGGATTGAAGCTTTCTTT.

The CDR3 here is CASSLPDRSYEQYF. Written as DNA, the CDR3 is TGTGCCAGCAGCTTACCTGACAGGTCCTACGAGCAGTACTTC. The chain has TRBV7-8 and TRBJ2-7; TRBD1 is a possible D gene (6 bases). Looked up from germline, CDR1 is SGHVS and CDR2 is FQNEAQ. This CDR3 region has 14 residues. V was clipped by 2 bases and J by 1 base, with 9 bases between them.

The chain recombines TRBV19 with TRBJ1-3, with 7 bases identical to TRBD1. V was pared by 5 bases and J by 2 bases, with 9 bases of the junction left unmatched. CDR3 length: 16 residues. Per the germline V gene, CDR1 is LNHDA and CDR2 is SQIVND (reference sequence). The CDR3 here is CASSPGQPRTGNTIYF. The CDR3, as DNA: TGTGCCAGTAGTCCGGGACAGCCCCGAACTGGAAACACCATATATTTT.

Concerning this clone: Distinct nucleotide sequences in the sample also encode this CDR3. CDR3 nucleotide sequence: TGTGCCAGCAGTGAACAGGGTGGAGATACGCAGTATTTT. It translates to CASSEQGGDTQYF. The J gene is TRBJ2-3, the V gene TRBV6-1; D is possibly TRBD1 (5 bases). V lost 2 bases, J lost 5 bases, and 8 bases lay in between. The CDR3 runs 13 residues. Looked up from germline, CDR1 is MNHNS and CDR2 is SASEGT.

The CDR3 DNA follows: TGTGCCAGCAGCTCAGTGGGCGGGGAGCTGTTTTTT. It encodes CASSSVGGELFF. The chain is built from TRBV9 and TRBJ2-2; D gene ambiguous. CDR3 size: 12 residues. V lost 4 bases and J 7 bases, leaving 8 bases between the germline ends. CDR1 is SGDLS and CDR2 is YYNGEE in the germline V gene. Full variable domain (remainder filled in from reference TRBV9 and TRBJ2-2): DSGVTQTPKHLITATGQRVTLRCSPRSGDLSVYWYQQSLDQGLQFLIQYYNGEERAKGNILERFSAQQFPDLHSELNLSSLELGDSALYFCASSSVGGELFFGEGSRLTVL.

The V and J genes are TRBV6-5 and TRBJ2-2; 9 nucleotides agree with TRBD1. CDR1 MNHEY and CDR2 SVGAGI come from the germline V gene. The CDR3 covers 14 residues. V shed 6 bases and J 3 bases; nucleotides not matched to a gene: 2. This chain's CDR3 is CASRGDRDTGELFF. CDR3 nucleotide sequence: TGTGCCAGCAGGGGGGACAGGGACACCGGGGAGCTGTTTTTT.

CDR3 bases: TGTGCCTGGAGTGTAGCGTGGATGGCTTTCTTT. Translated, it gives CAWSVAWMAFF. The chain links TRBV30 to TRBJ1-1; D call uncertain. The CDR3 contains 11 residues. Germline V CDR1 and CDR2: GTSNPN, SVGIG (reference sequence). Between the trimmed V and J ends, which lost 0 bases and 11 bases, there was a span of 10 bases.

The chain has TRBV5-1 and TRBJ1-1; maybe TRBD1 (5 bases). Germline CDR1 is SGHRS and CDR2 is YFSETQ. Trimming shortened V by 0 bases and J by 4 bases, and 16 bases separated the two germline ends. This CDR3 is built from 16 residues. CDR3 coding DNA: TGCGCCAGCAGCTTGGCTTCGGCTAAGGGGTTCACTGAAGCTTTCTTT. It encodes CASSLASAKGFTEAFF.

This rearrangement joins TRBV10-3 to TRBJ2-3; possible D gene TRBD1, 6 bases. CDR3 length: 17 amino acids. V lost 4 bases to trimming and J lost 3 bases, with 20 bases between them. Germline V gives CDR1 ENHRY, CDR2 SYGVKD. This CDR3 is CAISGTQGSTSTDTQYF. Here the CDR3 DNA reads TGTGCCATCAGTGGGACACAGGGATCGACCTCTACAGATACGCAGTATTTT.

A word on this clone: Other DNA variants within this sample encode the same CDR3. J is TRBJ1-1 and V is TRBV30; a possible D gene is TRBD1 (5 bases). V lost 2 bases and J 4 bases, leaving 5 bases between the germline ends. The CDR3 has 11 amino acids. Per the germline V gene, CDR1 is GTSNPN and CDR2 is SVGIG (reference sequence). The CDR3 is CAWSRGTEAFF. DNA for the CDR3: TGTGCCTGGAGTAGGGGCACTGAAGCTTTCTTT.

This chain uses TRBV5-1 with TRBJ2-7; 11 bases are shared with TRBD2. Germline V lookup: CDR1 SGHRS, CDR2 YFSETQ. The CDR3 extends over 16 amino acids. V lost 1 base and J lost 7; bases outside the gene matches: 10. This CDR3 reads CASSLSTSGSPGEQYF. The CDR3 nucleotides are TGCGCCAGCAGCTTGTCAACTAGCGGGAGCCCCGGAGAGCAGTACTTC.